This TCR beta chain derives from a study of T cell responses to AZD1222 COVID-19 vaccine. Clones were sequenced by immunoSEQ multiplex PCR, and TCRdb holds only the in-frame ones, with some missing. The data hold roughly 100,000 clones, with 80% to 90% observed a single time. With respect to this clone: The antigen remains unidentified.

The study, taken as a whole, reports: Seropositive at baseline were only a handful of AZD1222 recipients. Within unmutated variant regions lay the reported targets of nearly half of spike-specific TCRs. It should be noted that donors were predominantly white British and more often female, and clonal diversity was possibly underestimated. An increase in Spike-specific TCR breadth and depth was observed after two AZD1222 doses.

V lost 0 bases to trimming and J lost 4 bases; unmatched junction nucleotides: 13. This CDR3 has 18 residues. Per the germline V gene, CDR1 is MNHEY and CDR2 is SVGEGT. This receptor was obtained from an adult in good health. V gene TRBV6-2 or TRBV6-3 combines with J gene TRBJ2-5, with TRBD1 matching 8 bases. Sequencing used peripheral blood, obtained on day 0 of AZD1222 vaccination. The CDR3 reads CASSYSGRGRTQRETQYF. Written as DNA, the CDR3 is TGTGCCAGCAGTTACTCGGGCAGGGGGCGAACACAGCGAGAGACCCAGTACTTC.